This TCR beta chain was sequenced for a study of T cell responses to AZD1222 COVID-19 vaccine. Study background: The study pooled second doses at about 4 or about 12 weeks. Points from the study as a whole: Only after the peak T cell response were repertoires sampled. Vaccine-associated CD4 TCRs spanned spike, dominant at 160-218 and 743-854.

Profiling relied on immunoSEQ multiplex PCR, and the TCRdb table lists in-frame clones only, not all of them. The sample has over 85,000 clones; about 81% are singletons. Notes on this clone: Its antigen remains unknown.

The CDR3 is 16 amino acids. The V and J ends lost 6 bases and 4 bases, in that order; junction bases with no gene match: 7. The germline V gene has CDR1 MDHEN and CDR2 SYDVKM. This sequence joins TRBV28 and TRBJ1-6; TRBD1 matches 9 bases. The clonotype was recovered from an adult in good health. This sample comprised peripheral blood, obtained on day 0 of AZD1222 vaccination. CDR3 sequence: CASRRRGTGYNSPLHF. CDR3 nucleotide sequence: TGTGCCAGCAGACGCCGCGGGACAGGGTATAATTCACCCCTCCACTTT.